The 9 T cell receptor beta chains presented below share a single source sample, sequenced in a study of technical replicates of blood from several donors. Profiled with immunoSEQ multiplex PCR; TCRdb holds only in-frame clones, not every one. The table has approximately 73,000 clones, 85% to 95% seen once. The sequenced sample consisted of T cells isolated from PBMCs. The receptors here all came from a human donor in good health.

The chain's CDR3 is CASSVRGGLSSYEQYF. The CDR3 nucleotides read TGTGCCAGCAGCGTTCGCGGGGGTTTATCCTCCTACGAGCAGTACTTC. The V and J genes are TRBV9 and TRBJ2-7, with TRBD2 matching over 7 bases. CDR1 SGDLS and CDR2 YYNGEE come from the germline V gene. J gave up 0 bases and V 2 bases, and 8 bases lay outside the gene matches. CDR3 length equals 16 residues. The complete variable domain, with remaining parts taken from reference TRBV9 and TRBJ2-7, reads DSGVTQTPKHLITATGQRVTLRCSPRSGDLSVYWYQQSLDQGLQFLIQYYNGEERAKGNILERFSAQQFPDLHSELNLSSLELGDSALYFCASSVRGGLSSYEQYFGPGTRLTVT.

This clone was detected once. This chain connects TRBV28 to TRBJ1-1; D not resolved. Germline CDR1 is MDHEN and CDR2 is SYDVKM. This CDR3 contains 12 residues. Trimming removed 6 bases from V and 1 base from J, with 6 bases in between. The CDR3 DNA follows: TGTGCCAGCAGCCATAGGAACACTGAAGCTTTCTTT. This gives the protein CASSHRNTEAFF.

This sequence joins TRBV27 and TRBJ2-1, with a weak D call TRBD2 (5 bases). The germline CDR1 and CDR2 sequences are MNHEY and SMNVEV (reference sequence). The CDR3 is 14 amino acids. The V end was cut by 2 bases, the J end by 1 base, with 6 bases between. Here the CDR3 reads CASSLGGSYNEQFF. The DNA for the CDR3 is TGTGCCAGCAGTTTAGGAGGTTCCTACAATGAGCAGTTCTTC.

The chain recombines TRBV30 with TRBJ2-5; 11 positions agree with TRBD2. Losses at the gene ends were 0 bases for V and 1 base for J; bases not matched to a gene: 7. Germline lookup yields CDR1 GTSNPN and CDR2 SVGIG (reference sequence). The CDR3 length is 17 residues. CDR3 in DNA: TGTGCCTGGAGTGTACCTAGCGGGAGGCCCTTCCAAGAGACCCAGTACTTC. Residues: CAWSVPSGRPFQETQYF.

The chain is built from TRBV18 and TRBJ1-2; D unresolved. Germline V gives CDR1 KGHSH, CDR2 LQKENI. The CDR3 has 15 amino acids. V lost 1 base and J lost 4, with 13 bases in between. CDR3 bases: TGTGCCAGCTCACCACGACGGGGTGTAACCTATGGCTACACCTTC. Translated, it gives CASSPRRGVTYGYTF.

The CDR3 DNA follows: TGTGCCAGCAGCTTATCAACAGGGGGCTATGGCTACACCTTC. Its translation is CASSLSTGGYGYTF. The chain couples TRBV7-9 to TRBJ1-2; TRBD1 aligns across 8 bases. Germline loops: CDR1 SEHNR, CDR2 FQNEAQ (reference sequence). The CDR3 has 14 residues. V shed 2 bases, J shed 4 bases, and the junction held 3 bases outside the gene matches.

The chain joins TRBV27 to TRBJ1-5, with TRBD1 identical over 10 bases. V was pared by 2 bases and J by 7 bases, with 2 bases of the junction left unmatched. This CDR3 is built from 14 residues. Looked up from germline, CDR1 is MNHEY and CDR2 is SMNVEV (reference sequence). The CDR3 loop reads CASSLDRGRQPQHF. DNA for the CDR3: TGTGCCAGCAGTTTAGACAGGGGGCGGCAGCCCCAGCATTTT.

The CDR3 nucleotides are TGCGCCAGCAGCCAAGAGAGGACTCTGGCGAACTATGGCTACACCTTC. Residues: CASSQERTLANYGYTF. The gene calls are TRBV4-3 and TRBJ1-2, with D uncertain. V was cut by 0 bases and J by 2 bases, with 13 bases left in between. This CDR3 contains 16 residues. Germline CDR1 LGHNA, CDR2 YSLEER.

The chain carries TRBV28 and TRBJ1-1; D might be TRBD1 (5 bases). CDR1 is MDHEN and CDR2 is SYDVKM in the germline V gene. V was pared by 7 bases and J by 2 bases, with 11 bases between. The CDR3 is made up of 13 amino acids. The CDR3: CASTDWTNTEAFF. In DNA, the CDR3 is TGTGCCAGCACCGACTGGACAAACACTGAAGCTTTCTTT. The whole variable domain, remainder taken from reference TRBV28 and TRBJ1-1, is DVKVTQSSRYLVKRTGEKVFLECVQDMDHENMFWYRQDPGLGLRLIYFSYDVKMKEKGDIPEGYSVSREKKERFSLILESASTNQTSMYLCASTDWTNTEAFFGQGTRLTVV.